This TCR beta chain came from a study of T-cell reconstitution after alpha-beta-depleted transplantation in children. General study points: From surviving recipient T cells and thymic progenitors came the high day-60 TCRbeta diversity observed in some patients.

This clonotype was seen repeatedly, ten times or more. Its antigen is undetermined. Deletions cut 0 bases from V and 7 bases from J, with 10 bases between. Germline V gives CDR1 DFQATT, CDR2 SNEGSKA (reference sequence). The CDR3 runs 13 residues. TCRbeta library preparation incorporated unique molecular identifiers. TCRdb re-called the PCR reads with MiXCR, one entry per CDR3 protein. Among about 70,000 distinct CDR3 sequences listed, approximately 11% were seen once. Sequenced material: PBMCs, taken before TCRalphabeta/CD19-depleted stem cell transplant. The rearrangement uses TRBV20-1 and TRBJ1-5; D is unclear. This receptor was identified in a boy younger than 18 with acute myeloid leukemia, due to receive a stem cell transplant. The DNA for the CDR3 is TGCAGTGCTAGAGACATCAACCGGCAGCCCCAGCATTTT. Amino acids: CSARDINRQPQHF.